Below, one TCR beta chain is given with its context. Each donor's status was that of a healthy bone marrow donor. This sample stems from a study of cytomegalovirus exposure and HLA in healthy donors. Researchers ran the PCR with 60 Vbeta and 13 Jbeta primers. Using immunoSEQ multiplex PCR, the repertoire was profiled, and TCRdb retains in-frame clones only, with some absent. This sample yields 130,000 or so clones, of which about 80% are seen a single time; roughly 2.1% belongs to the top ten. Germline CDR1 MGHRA, CDR2 YSYEKL. CDR3 size: 17 residues. V lost 0 bases to trimming and J lost 6 bases; unmatched junction nucleotides: 10.

The chain has TRBV4-1 and TRBJ2-1; 8 bases fit TRBD2. This TCR derives from a woman aged 35 to 49 in good health and CMV-seronegative. Sample: PBMCs. This CDR3 reads CASSQDRAGVIGNEQFF. CDR3 sequence (DNA): TGCGCCAGCAGCCAAGATCGAGCGGGAGTAATAGGCAATGAGCAGTTCTTC.